This T cell receptor (beta chain) was identified in a study of blood T cell repertoires in COVID-19 (dated by TCRdb to the early 2020s). In terms of the full investigation: The collaborator samples originated in the United States, Italy and Spain and spanned the acute and convalescent phases of COVID-19. The prospective study material was composed of cDNA or gDNA derived from T cells, B-cell-depleted T cells, or PBMCs. The dataset comprised deeply sampled blood TCRbeta repertoires from subjects exposed to, actively infected with, or recovered from COVID-19. The repertoires were released in a freely available public database intended as a resource for research on the immune response to SARS-CoV-2. Samples came from the ongoing ImmuneRACE study (first 160 participants) plus 1,254 subjects from 6 global collaborators. Sample metadata almost always included a de-identified subject ID, COVID-19 status, age in years and sex. HLA class I and class II types, where available, came from metadata supplied by the sample provider rather than from assay-based typing.

Study-wide conclusions, independent of this receptor: The quantity of clinical and demographic metadata differed by source and by participant and was supplied without curation.

The collaborating institutions used their own protocols to collect whole blood in K2EDTA tubes. For TCRbeta analysis, collaborator samples were shipped as frozen whole blood, as isolated PBMCs, or as DNA extracted from either sample type. Relative to germline, V is 2 bases shorter and J is 5 bases shorter, with 15 bases between their ends. Sequences SGHTA (CDR1) and FQGTGA (CDR2) are obtained from the germline V gene. Measured from the cysteine to the phenylalanine, the CDR3 is 15 residues long. Of all the DNA, just the CDR3 is kept, 45 bases in frame from base 1. Notes on this clone: Which antigen it targets is not known. The input lacks base qualities; no much larger clone sits a single base away.

TCRbeta CDR3 regions were amplified from genomic DNA using the immunoSEQ Assay, a bias-controlled multiplex PCR. As for the original processing: Within the assay, amplification of reference gene primers was used to estimate how many nucleated cells each sample contained. To quantify the absolute abundance of each unique TCRbeta CDR3 rearrangement, sequence reads were collapsed and filtered. For each sample, productive Simpson clonality was calculated as the square root of Simpson's diversity index across productive rearrangements. TCRdb took this table from immuneACCESS and kept in-frame rearrangements with V and J called. Such tables lack part of the clones; where checked against another copy, unresolved V genes explain under half of the gap, and the rest is unexplained. V and J calls and clone size come straight from that table; D and trimming were deduced from the DNA. For this sample there are approximately 280,000 clones; nearly 90% appear just once. The ten largest account for roughly 9.1% of the sample.

The rearrangement combines TRBV7-3 with TRBJ2-5; the D gene is perhaps TRBD1, from 6 matching bases. Sequencing was done on a sample of peripheral blood. This sequence originates from a man aged 18-30 years with active or convalescent COVID-19. The DNA is as follows: TGTGCCAGCAGCTTAGTAGGGGGTCAAGCGGAGACCCAGTACTTC. This gives the protein CASSLVGGQAETQYF. Where the CDR3 stops, the reference TRBV7-3 and TRBJ2-5 genes take over; the full variable domain is GAGVSQTPSNKVTEKGKYVELRCDPISGHTALYWYRQSLGQGPEFLIYFQGTGAADDSGLPNDRFFAVRPEGSVSTLKIQRTERGDSAVYLCASSLVGGQAETQYFGPGTRLLVL.